The clone carrying this T cell receptor (beta chain) came up a few times. The target antigen is unknown. The CDR3 sequence is 14 residues long. CDR1 is LNHDA, CDR2 SQIVND, per germline (reference sequence). V was trimmed by 10 bases and J by 1 base, leaving 16 bases between them. This record belongs to a study of T cells in Graves' hyperthyroidism and ophthalmopathy. Whole-study results and caveats: Most thyroid clonotypes that were expanded above 0.001 also turned up in blood.

TCR beta CDR3 regions were amplified from RNA. A first-round RT-PCR of the TCR CDR3 used the HTBI primer set. TCRdb reanalysed the multiplex PCR reads using MiXCR and keeps one entry per CDR3 protein. The sample contains a few hundred thousand distinct CDR3 sequences, less than 20% of which appear only once. Exclusion followed for patients with uncontrolled infection, other autoimmune disease, pregnancy or lactation. Out of over 9 ml of fresh peripheral blood came the PBMCs. The clonotype originates from a woman in her forties or fifties with Graves' hyperthyroidism. Material for sequencing was blood. V gene TRBV19 combines with J gene TRBJ1-2; D not resolved. DNA for the CDR3: TGTGCCACAAAGAAAGGACCTTATAACTATGGCTACACCTTC. Amino acid sequence: CATKKGPYNYGYTF.